Detailed here is one T cell receptor (beta chain). Its antigen remains unknown. This sample stems from a study of shared clonotypes between healthy human individuals. Regarding the study as a whole: Relative to their counterparts shared across all four donors, non-shared clonotypes exhibited diminished generation probabilities.

V was clipped by 7 bases and J by 4 bases, with 22 bases between them. Per germline, CDR1 SGHAT and CDR2 FQDESV (reference sequence). This CDR3 comprises 16 residues. Naive CD8 cells comprised CD45RO-negative, CCR7-positively selected cells, excluding terminally differentiated effector memory CD45RA+ cells. Participating donors were healthy, HIV-negative adults free of recent acute infections or vaccinations. Repertoires were generated with immunoSEQ multiplex PCR, while TCRdb's copy carries only in-frame clones and drops some. The sample has millions of clones, roughly 95% seen once; the top ten hold 0.9% to 1.4%.

The chain employs TRBV11-1 and TRBJ2-5; D not certain. The sequenced material came from naive CD8+ T cells sorted from blood. The receptor comes from a man between 18 and 35 years old in good health. The CDR3 nucleotides read TGTGCCAGCACCTCCGACCCCGGCGGTAGAACAGAGACCCAGTACTTC. Its protein product is CASTSDPGGRTETQYF.